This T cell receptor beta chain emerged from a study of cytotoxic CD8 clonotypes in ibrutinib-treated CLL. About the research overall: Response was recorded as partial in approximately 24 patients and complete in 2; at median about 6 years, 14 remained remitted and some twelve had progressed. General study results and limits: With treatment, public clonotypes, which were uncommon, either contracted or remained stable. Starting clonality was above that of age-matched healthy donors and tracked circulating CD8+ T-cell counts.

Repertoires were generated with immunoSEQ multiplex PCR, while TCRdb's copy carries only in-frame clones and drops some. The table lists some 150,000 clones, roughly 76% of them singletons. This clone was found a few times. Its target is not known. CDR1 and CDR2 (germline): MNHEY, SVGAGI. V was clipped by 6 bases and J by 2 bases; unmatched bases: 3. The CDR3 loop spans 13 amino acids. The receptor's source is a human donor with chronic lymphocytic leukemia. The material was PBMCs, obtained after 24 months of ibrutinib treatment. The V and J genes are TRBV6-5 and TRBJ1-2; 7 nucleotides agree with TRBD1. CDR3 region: CASSPGQNYGYTF. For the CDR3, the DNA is TGTGCCAGCAGCCCGGGACAGAACTATGGCTACACCTTC.